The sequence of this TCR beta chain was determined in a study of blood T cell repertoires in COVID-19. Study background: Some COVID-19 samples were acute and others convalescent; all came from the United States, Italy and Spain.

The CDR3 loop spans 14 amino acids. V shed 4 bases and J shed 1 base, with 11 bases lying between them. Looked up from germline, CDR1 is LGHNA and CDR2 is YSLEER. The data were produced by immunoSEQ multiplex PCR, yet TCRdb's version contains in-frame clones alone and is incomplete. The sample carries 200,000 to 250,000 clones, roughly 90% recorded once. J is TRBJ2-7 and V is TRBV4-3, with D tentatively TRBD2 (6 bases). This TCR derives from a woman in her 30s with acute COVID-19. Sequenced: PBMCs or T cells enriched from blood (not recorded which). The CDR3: CASSPGAGSYEQYF. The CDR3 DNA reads TGCGCCAGCAGCCCCGGGGCGGGATCCTACGAGCAGTACTTC.